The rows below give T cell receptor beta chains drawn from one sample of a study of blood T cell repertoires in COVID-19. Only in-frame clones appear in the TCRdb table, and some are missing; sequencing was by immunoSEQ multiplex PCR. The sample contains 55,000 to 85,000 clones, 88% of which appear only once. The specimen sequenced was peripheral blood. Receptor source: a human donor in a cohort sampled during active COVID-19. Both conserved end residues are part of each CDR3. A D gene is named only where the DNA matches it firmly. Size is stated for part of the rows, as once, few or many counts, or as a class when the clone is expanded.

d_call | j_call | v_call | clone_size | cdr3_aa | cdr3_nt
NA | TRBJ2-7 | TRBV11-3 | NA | CASSLGVADYEQYF | TGTGCCAGCAGCCTCGGCGTAGCGGACTACGAGCAGTACTTC
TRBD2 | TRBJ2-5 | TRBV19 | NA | CASSIMALAGGATQYF | TGTGCCAGTAGTATCATGGCCCTAGCGGGAGGCGCGACCCAGTACTTC
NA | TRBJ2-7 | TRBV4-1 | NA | CASSQPGRDILYEQYF | TGCGCCAGCAGCCAACCGGGCCGGGACATCCTCTACGAGCAGTACTTC
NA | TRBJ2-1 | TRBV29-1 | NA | CSVRVREEQFF | TGCAGCGTTAGGGTGCGGGAAGAGCAGTTCTTC
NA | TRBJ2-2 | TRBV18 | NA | CASSPAKGSAGELFF | TGTGCCAGCTCACCCGCTAAGGGGTCCGCCGGGGAGCTGTTTTTT
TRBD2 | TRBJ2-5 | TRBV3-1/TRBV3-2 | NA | CASSQDAASGRETQYF | TGTGCCAGCAGCCAAGATGCGGCTAGCGGGAGGGAGACCCAGTACTTC
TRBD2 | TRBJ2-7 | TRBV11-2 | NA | CASSQGLAGTTYEQYF | TGTGCCAGCAGCCAGGGACTAGCGGGAACAACCTACGAGCAGTACTTC
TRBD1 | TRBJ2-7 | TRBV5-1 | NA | CASSLAGQPQEQYF | TGCGCCAGCAGCTTGGCGGGACAGCCTCAAGAGCAGTACTTC
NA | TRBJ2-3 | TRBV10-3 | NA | CAISEANTDTQYF | TGTGCCATCAGTGAGGCGAATACAGATACGCAGTATTTT
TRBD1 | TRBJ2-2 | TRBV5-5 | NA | CASSPTRDRANTGELFF | TGTGCCAGCAGCCCCACCCGGGACAGGGCGAACACCGGGGAGCTGTTTTTT
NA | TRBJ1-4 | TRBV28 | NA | CASSFGGAGEKLFF | TGTGCCAGCAGTTTTGGGGGCGCGGGTGAAAAACTGTTTTTT
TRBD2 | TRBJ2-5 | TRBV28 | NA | CASGRKRGGQETQYF | TGTGCCAGCGGGAGGAAGCGGGGGGGCCAAGAGACCCAGTACTTC
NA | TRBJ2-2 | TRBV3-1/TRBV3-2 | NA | CASSQDFPGELFF | TGTGCCAGCAGCCAAGACTTCCCCGGGGAGCTGTTTTTT
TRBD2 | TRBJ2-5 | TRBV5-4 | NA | CASSRGTSGGASETQYF | TGTGCCAGCAGCCGCGGGACTAGCGGGGGGGCCTCAGAGACCCAGTACTTC
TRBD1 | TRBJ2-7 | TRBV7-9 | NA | CASSSTGNEQYF | TGTGCCAGCAGCTCGACAGGGAACGAGCAGTACTTC
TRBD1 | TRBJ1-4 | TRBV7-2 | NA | CASSLGRIGTGSFVKLFF | TGTGCCAGCAGCTTAGGTCGAATCGGGACAGGGTCTTTTGTAAAACTGTTTTTT
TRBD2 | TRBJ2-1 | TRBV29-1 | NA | CSVEASGHNEQFF | TGCAGCGTTGAGGCTAGCGGTCACAATGAGCAGTTCTTC
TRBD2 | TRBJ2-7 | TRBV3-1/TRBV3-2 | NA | CASSQDWDYAFEQYF | TGTGCCAGCAGCCAAGATTGGGACTACGCTTTCGAGCAGTACTTC
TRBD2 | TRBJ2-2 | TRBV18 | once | CASSPPGLAGGPITGELFF | TGTGCCAGCTCGCCGCCGGGACTAGCGGGAGGGCCGATCACCGGGGAGCTGTTTTTT
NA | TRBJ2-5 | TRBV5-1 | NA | CASSLQPGAGGETQYF | TGCGCCAGCAGCTTGCAACCCGGAGCAGGGGGGGAGACCCAGTACTTC
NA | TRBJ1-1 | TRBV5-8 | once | CASSLGTGLNTEAFF | TGTGCCAGCAGCTTGGGGACGGGGTTGAACACTGAAGCTTTCTTT
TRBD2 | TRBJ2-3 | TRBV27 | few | CASSPGSSGWTDTQYF | TGTGCCAGCAGCCCGGGGTCTAGCGGGTGGACAGATACGCAGTATTTT
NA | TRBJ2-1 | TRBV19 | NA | CASSTQGSSNEQFF | TGTGCCAGTAGTACACAGGGTTCTTCCAATGAGCAGTTCTTC
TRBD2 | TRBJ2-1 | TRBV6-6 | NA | CASRDQGLPEQFF | TGTGCCAGCAGGGACCAGGGACTACCTGAGCAGTTCTTC
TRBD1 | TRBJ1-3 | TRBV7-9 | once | CASIPTGQFAGNTIYF | TGTGCCAGCATCCCTACGGGACAGTTTGCCGGAAACACCATATATTTT
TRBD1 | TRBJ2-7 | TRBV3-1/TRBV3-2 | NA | CASSQDRTGGEMYF | TGTGCCAGCAGCCAAGACCGCACAGGGGGCGAGATGTACTTC
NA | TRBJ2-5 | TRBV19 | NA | CASSIADSQETQYF | TGTGCCAGTAGTATAGCGGACAGCCAAGAGACCCAGTACTTC
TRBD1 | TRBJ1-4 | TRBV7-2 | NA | CASSWGQGATNEKLFF | TGTGCCAGCAGCTGGGGACAGGGGGCAACTAATGAAAAACTGTTTTTT
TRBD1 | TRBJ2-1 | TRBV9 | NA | CASSAQGSSYNEQFF | TGTGCCAGCAGCGCACAGGGGAGCTCCTACAATGAGCAGTTCTTC
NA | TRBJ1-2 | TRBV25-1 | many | CASSQPLTGGSYGYTF | TGTGCCAGCAGTCAACCTCTGACAGGAGGAAGCTATGGCTACACCTTC
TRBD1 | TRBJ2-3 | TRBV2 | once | CASLTGSSTDTQYF | TGTGCCAGTCTGACAGGGTCTAGCACAGATACGCAGTATTTT
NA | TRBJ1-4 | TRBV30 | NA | CAWSVGVRSDGEKLFF | TGTGCCTGGAGTGTTGGTGTCAGAAGCGACGGAGAAAAACTGTTTTTT
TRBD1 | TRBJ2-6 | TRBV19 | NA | CASTTTGAGANVLTF | TGTGCCAGTACCACGACAGGGGCTGGGGCCAACGTCCTGACTTTC
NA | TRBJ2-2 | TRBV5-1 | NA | CASSFHGGELFF | TGCGCCAGCAGCTTTCACGGCGGGGAGCTGTTTTTT
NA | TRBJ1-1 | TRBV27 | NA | CASSPRTFGGFTEAFF | TGTGCCAGCAGCCCGAGGACCTTTGGGGGCTTCACTGAAGCTTTCTTT
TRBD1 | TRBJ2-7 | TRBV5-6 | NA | CASSSGYGTARPPYEQYF | TGTGCCAGCAGCTCCGGCTATGGGACAGCCAGGCCCCCCTACGAGCAGTACTTC
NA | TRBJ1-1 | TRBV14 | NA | CASRVFTGNTEAFF | TGTGCCAGCAGGGTTTTTACGGGGAACACTGAAGCTTTCTTT
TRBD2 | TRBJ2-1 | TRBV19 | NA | CASSIMFGSGGYNEQFF | TGTGCCAGTAGTATTATGTTCGGTAGCGGGGGATACAATGAGCAGTTCTTC
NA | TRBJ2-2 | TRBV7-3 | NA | CASSRTIPGELFF | TGTGCCAGCAGCCGGACTATTCCCGGGGAGCTGTTTTTT
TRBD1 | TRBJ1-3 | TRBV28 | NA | CASSVGGSWSSGNTIYF | TGTGCCAGCAGCGTAGGGGGCAGTTGGAGCTCTGGAAACACCATATATTTT
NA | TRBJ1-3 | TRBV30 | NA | CAWSGAGASDTIYF | TGTGCCTGGAGTGGCGCGGGGGCTTCGGACACCATATATTTT
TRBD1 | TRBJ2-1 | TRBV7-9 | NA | CASSFRDSLYNEQFF | TGTGCCAGCAGCTTCCGGGACAGCCTATACAATGAGCAGTTCTTC
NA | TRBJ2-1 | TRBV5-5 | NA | CASSLPGDEQFF | TGTGCCAGCAGCTTGCCGGGGGATGAGCAGTTCTTC
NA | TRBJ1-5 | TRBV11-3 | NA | CASSLRDYSNQPQHF | TGTGCCAGCAGCTTAAGGGACTATAGCAATCAGCCCCAGCATTTT
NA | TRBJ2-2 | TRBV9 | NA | CASARDANTGELFF | TGTGCCAGCGCGAGGGATGCGAACACCGGGGAGCTGTTTTTT
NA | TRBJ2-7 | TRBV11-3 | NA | CASSLDHERGEQYF | TGTGCCAGCAGCTTAGATCATGAGCGCGGCGAGCAGTACTTC
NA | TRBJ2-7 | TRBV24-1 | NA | CATSSGSMGEQYF | TGTGCCACCAGTAGCGGGTCAATGGGGGAGCAGTACTTC
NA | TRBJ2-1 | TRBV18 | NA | CASSPPLGTDEQFF | TGTGCCAGCTCACCACCCCTAGGTACGGATGAGCAGTTCTTC
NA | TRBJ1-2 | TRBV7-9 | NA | CASSPPSESSYGYTF | TGTGCCAGCAGCCCCCCGAGTGAGTCCTCCTATGGCTACACCTTC
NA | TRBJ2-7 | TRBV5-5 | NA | CASSPGQAPKLSYEQYF | TGTGCCAGCAGCCCGGGACAAGCCCCGAAACTATCCTACGAGCAGTACTTC